This T cell receptor beta chain appears in the sequencing data of a study of CD4 T cells in relation to SARS-CoV-2 and coronaviruses. Here immunoSEQ multiplex PCR was the method, and the copy in TCRdb shows in-frame clones only, minus some. This table holds approximately 60,000 clones, 90% to 95% found once. The CDR3 length is 15 residues. Trimming shortened V by 6 bases and J by 3 bases, and 14 bases separated the two germline ends. CDR1 and CDR2 from the germline V gene are ENHRY and SYGVKD. This receptor was taken from an adult with COVID-19. The rearrangement uses TRBV10-3 and TRBJ1-4; TRBD1 is a possible D gene (5 bases). Material: naive CD4+ T cells from PBMCs. Documented subset: naive CD4+ T cells isolated by negative enrichment. DNA of the CDR3: TGTGCCATCAGCGATTCAGGGATCCCTAATGAAAAACTGTTTTTT. This gives the protein CAISDSGIPNEKLFF.